These 13 T cell receptor beta chains originate from one sample sequenced in a study of beta chain features in type 1 diabetes. Points from the study as a whole: Moderately but significantly shorter TCRB CDR3s were found in Type 1 diabetes patients in all four CD4+ subsets.

Their cognate antigens are unknown. The study reverse transcribed the entire isolated RNA, so it sequenced expressed TCRB transcripts. Only in-frame clones appear in the TCRdb table, and some are missing; sequencing was by immunoSEQ multiplex PCR. This table has about 160,000 clones, 8% to 8.5% appearing once. Sequenced material: central memory CD4+ T cells from blood. Receptor source: a woman aged 18-30 years with type 1 diabetes.

The chain joins TRBV6-4 to TRBJ2-5, with 11 positions matching TRBD2. J was trimmed by 1 base and V by 2 bases; bases with no gene match: 3. From germline, CDR1 is MRHNA and CDR2 SNTAGT. This CDR3 comprises 16 residues. This chain's CDR3 is CASSDLGLAAQETQYF. The CDR3 DNA follows: TGTGCCAGCAGTGACCTGGGACTAGCGGCCCAAGAGACCCAGTACTTC.

This clone showed up many times. The chain employs TRBV7-9 and TRBJ1-4; TRBD1 might be the D (5 bases). From germline, CDR1 is SEHNR and CDR2 FQNEAQ (reference sequence). V gave up 10 bases and J gave up 3 bases, with 12 bases separating them. The CDR3 spans 13 residues. The CDR3 DNA sequence: TGTGCCACAGGAGGGACGGCTAATGAAAAACTGTTTTTT. It yields the protein CATGGTANEKLFF.

In this sample, this clone turned up a few times. The rearrangement links TRBV5-6 to TRBJ2-5; TRBD1 is a possible D gene (5 bases). Trimming took off 0 bases at V and 7 bases at J, with 13 bases between the two ends. CDR1 is SGHDT, CDR2 YYEEEE, per germline. This CDR3 has 14 amino acids. CDR3 region: CASSLGQGIGTQYF. The CDR3 nucleotides read TGTGCCAGCAGCTTGGGGCAGGGAATCGGGACCCAGTACTTC.

This clone was seen a handful of times. The V and J genes are TRBV20-1 and TRBJ1-1; D perhaps matches TRBD1 (5 bases). This CDR3 comprises 8 residues. CDR1 is DFQATT, CDR2 SNEGSKA, per germline (reference sequence). The V end was cut by 7 bases, the J end by 10 bases, with 7 bases between. CDR3 coding DNA: TGCAGTGTCGACAGAGCTTTCTTT. This gives the protein CSVDRAFF.

The chain has TRBV18 and TRBJ2-7, with 10 bases aligning to TRBD1. Trimming cost V 4 bases and J 2 bases; bases outside gene matches: 5. The CDR3 is 15 amino acids. Germline V gene data show CDR1 as KGHSH and CDR2 as LQKENI. CDR3 amino acids: CASSLGTGDAYEQYF. The CDR3, as DNA: TGTGCCAGCTCACTCGGGACAGGGGACGCCTACGAGCAGTACTTC.

This clone showed up just a few times. This chain uses TRBV7-2 with TRBJ1-1; 8 bases align to TRBD1. The CDR3 contains 14 residues. Germline CDR1 SGHTA, CDR2 FQGNSA. V shed 4 bases and J 6 bases; nucleotides not matched to a gene: 7. The CDR3 is CASSSGQGGAEAFF. As DNA, the CDR3 is TGTGCCAGCAGCTCCGGACAGGGTGGCGCTGAAGCTTTCTTT. The full variable domain, with the rest looked up from reference TRBV7-2 and TRBJ1-1, is GAGVSQSPSNKVTEKGKDVELRCDPISGHTALYWYRQSLGQGLEFLIYFQGNSAPDKSGLPSDRFSAERTGGSVSTLTIQRTQQEDSAVYLCASSSGQGGAEAFFGQGTRLTVV.

The CDR3 spells CSASGGIEQYF. DNA of the CDR3: TGCAGTGCTAGTGGGGGGATCGAGCAGTACTTC. This chain joins TRBV20-1 and TRBJ2-7, with a possible D match to TRBD2 (6 bases). In germline, CDR1 is DFQATT, CDR2 SNEGSKA (reference sequence). The length of the CDR3 is 11 residues. V lost 3 bases, J lost 6 bases, and 9 bases lay in between.

The chain employs TRBV15 and TRBJ2-3; 7 nucleotides agree with TRBD2. The CDR3 is 14 amino acids. CDR1 and CDR2 from the germline V gene are LNHNV and YYDKDF (reference sequence). V lost 7 bases, J lost 0 bases, and 4 bases stayed unmatched. The DNA for the CDR3 is TGTGCCACCACAAAGCGGGGCAGCACAGATACGCAGTATTTT. This translates into CATTKRGSTDTQYF. The whole variable domain, filled in from reference TRBV15 and TRBJ2-3, reads DAMVIQNPRYQVTQFGKPVTLSCSQTLNHNVMYWYQQKSSQAPKLLFHYYDKDFNNEADTPDNFQSRRPNTSFCFLDIRSPGLGDTAMYLCATTKRGSTDTQYFGPGTRLTVL.

Only a few counts were recorded for this clone. The V call is TRBV5-1, the J call TRBJ2-3; 7 bases match TRBD2. V was clipped by 4 bases and J by 2 bases; unmatched bases: 4. Germline CDR1 is SGHRS and CDR2 is YFSETQ. The CDR3 consists of 14 residues. DNA of the CDR3: TGCGCCAGCAGCGCGGGGGAGCCCACAGATACGCAGTATTTT. Its protein is CASSAGEPTDTQYF.

This clone appeared a few times. The CDR3 coding sequence is TGTGCCAGCAGCCCCCTGGACAGGGACGACGGCGAGCAGTACTTC. This encodes CASSPLDRDDGEQYF. This rearrangement joins TRBV28 to TRBJ2-7; TRBD1 aligns across 8 bases. Germline-derived CDR1 and CDR2 are MDHEN and SYDVKM. The CDR3 has 15 amino acids. The trim removed 6 bases at V and 6 bases at J, leaving 13 bases unmatched.

The chain carries TRBV2 and TRBJ1-1, with 7 bases aligning to TRBD1. CDR3 length equals 13 residues. Germline V gene lookup returns CDR1 SNHLY and CDR2 FYNNEI. The junction had 2 bases not matched to a gene; V was cut back by 3 bases and J by 4 bases. The CDR3 coding sequence is TGTGCCAGCAGTGAGGCAGGGGGCACTGAAGCTTTCTTT. It codes for CASSEAGGTEAFF.

Only a few counts were recorded for this clone. The CDR3 DNA is TGTGCCATTACGCGGGACAGTGGCTCTGGGGCCAACGTCCTGACTTTC. It codes for CAITRDSGSGANVLTF. The rearrangement uses TRBV6-6 and TRBJ2-6, with TRBD1 as a possible D gene (7 bases). CDR1 and CDR2 from the germline V gene are MNHNY and SVGAGI (reference sequence). V lost 10 bases, J lost 0 bases, and 16 bases lay in between. The CDR3 is made up of 16 amino acids.

The CDR3 sequence is CASSLGSSGEQFF. Written as DNA, the CDR3 is TGTGCCAGCAGCTTAGGGTCAAGCGGTGAGCAGTTCTTC. The V call is TRBV7-3, the J call TRBJ2-1, with D possibly matching TRBD2 (5 bases). The germline CDR1 and CDR2 sequences are SGHTA and FQGTGA. The CDR3 consists of 13 residues. The V end lost 2 bases, the J end lost 9 bases, and 11 bases lay between the germline ends.